The sequence of this T cell receptor beta chain was determined in a study of cytomegalovirus exposure and HLA in healthy donors. V was trimmed by 2 bases and J by 5 bases, leaving 15 bases between them. Germline CDR1 and CDR2: LGHNT and FRNRAP. The CDR3 contains 15 residues. The PCR was carried out with 60 Vbeta primers and 13 Jbeta primers. Generated by immunoSEQ multiplex PCR, the TCRdb table keeps only in-frame clones and is missing some. The table has roughly 110,000 clones, approximately 73% seen once. The source material was PBMCs. The chain carries TRBV12-5 and TRBJ2-5; D possibly corresponds to TRBD2 (5 bases). This TCR derives from a man between 25 and 39 years old in good health and CMV-seronegative. In DNA, the CDR3 is TGTGCTAGTGGTTTGCTCGGGGTAGCTGGCGAGACCCAGTACTTC. Translating it yields CASGLLGVAGETQYF. Full variable domain (missing parts from reference TRBV12-5 and TRBJ2-5): DARVTQTPRHKVTEMGQEVTMRCQPILGHNTVFWYRQTMMQGLELLAYFRNRAPLDDSGMPKDRFSAEMPDATLATLKIQPSEPRDSAVYFCASGLLGVAGETQYFGPGTRLLVL.